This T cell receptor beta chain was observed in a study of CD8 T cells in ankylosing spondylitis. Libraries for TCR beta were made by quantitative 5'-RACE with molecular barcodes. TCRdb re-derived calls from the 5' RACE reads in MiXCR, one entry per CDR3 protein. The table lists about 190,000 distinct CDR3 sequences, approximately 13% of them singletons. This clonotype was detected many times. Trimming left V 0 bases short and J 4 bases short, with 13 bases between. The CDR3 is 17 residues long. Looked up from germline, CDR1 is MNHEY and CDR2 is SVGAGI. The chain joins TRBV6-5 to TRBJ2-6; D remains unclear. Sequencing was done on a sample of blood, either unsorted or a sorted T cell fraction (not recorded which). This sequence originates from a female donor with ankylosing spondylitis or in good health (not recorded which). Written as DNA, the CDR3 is TGTGCCAGCAGTTACTCGTTGCACCTGGAAGGGGCCAACGTCCTGACTTTC. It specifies CASSYSLHLEGANVLTF.